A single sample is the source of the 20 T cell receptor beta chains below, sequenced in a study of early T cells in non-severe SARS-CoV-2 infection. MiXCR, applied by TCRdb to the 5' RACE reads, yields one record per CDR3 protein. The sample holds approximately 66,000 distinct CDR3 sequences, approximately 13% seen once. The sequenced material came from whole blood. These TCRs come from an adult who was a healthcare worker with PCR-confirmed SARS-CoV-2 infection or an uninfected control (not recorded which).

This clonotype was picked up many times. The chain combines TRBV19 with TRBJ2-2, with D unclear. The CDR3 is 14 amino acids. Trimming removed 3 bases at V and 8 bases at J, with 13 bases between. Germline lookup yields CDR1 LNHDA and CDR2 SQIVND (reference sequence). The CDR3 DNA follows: TGTGCCAGTAGTATCCAGAAGGGCTCGGGGGAGCTGTTTTTT. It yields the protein CASSIQKGSGELFF.

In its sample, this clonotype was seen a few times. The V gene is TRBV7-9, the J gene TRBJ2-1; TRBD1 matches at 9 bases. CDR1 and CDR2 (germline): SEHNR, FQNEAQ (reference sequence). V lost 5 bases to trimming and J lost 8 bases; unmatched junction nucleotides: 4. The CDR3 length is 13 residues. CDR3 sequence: CASSATGGDEQFF. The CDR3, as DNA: TGTGCCAGCAGCGCAACAGGGGGCGATGAGCAGTTCTTC.

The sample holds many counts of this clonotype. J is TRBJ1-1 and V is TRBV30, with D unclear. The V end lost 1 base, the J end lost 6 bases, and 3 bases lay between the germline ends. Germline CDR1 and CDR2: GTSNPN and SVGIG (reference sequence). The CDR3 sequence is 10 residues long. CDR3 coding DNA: TGTGCCTGGAGTGGTGCTGAAGCTTTCTTT. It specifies CAWSGAEAFF.

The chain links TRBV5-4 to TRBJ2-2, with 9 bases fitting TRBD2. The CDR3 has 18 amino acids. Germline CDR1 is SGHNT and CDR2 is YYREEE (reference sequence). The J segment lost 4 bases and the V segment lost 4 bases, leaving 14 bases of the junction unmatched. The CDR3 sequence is CASSPLYSGSRSTGELFF. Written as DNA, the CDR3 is TGTGCCAGCAGCCCTTTGTATAGCGGGAGTAGGAGCACCGGGGAGCTGTTTTTT.

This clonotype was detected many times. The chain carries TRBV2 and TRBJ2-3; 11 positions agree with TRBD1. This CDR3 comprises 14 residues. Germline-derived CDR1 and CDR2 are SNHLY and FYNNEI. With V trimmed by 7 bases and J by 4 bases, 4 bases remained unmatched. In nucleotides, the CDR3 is TGTGCCAGCACCCGGACAGGGGGCGCAGATACGCAGTATTTT. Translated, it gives CASTRTGGADTQYF.

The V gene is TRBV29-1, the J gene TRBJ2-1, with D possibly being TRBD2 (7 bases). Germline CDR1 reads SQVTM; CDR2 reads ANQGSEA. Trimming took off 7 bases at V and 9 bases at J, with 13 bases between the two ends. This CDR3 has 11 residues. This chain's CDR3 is CSGLGGPEQFF. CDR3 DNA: TGCAGCGGCCTCGGGGGGCCTGAGCAGTTCTTC.

The CDR3 sequence is CSAPNSQRENNEQFF. The DNA for the CDR3 is TGCAGTGCCCCGAATAGCCAGCGGGAAAACAATGAGCAGTTCTTC. The V call is TRBV20-1, the J call TRBJ2-1; 7 bases map to TRBD2. V dropped 6 bases and J dropped 5; count of bases not matched to a gene: 13. The V gene's germline CDR1 is DFQATT and CDR2 SNEGSKA (reference sequence). The CDR3 spans 15 residues.

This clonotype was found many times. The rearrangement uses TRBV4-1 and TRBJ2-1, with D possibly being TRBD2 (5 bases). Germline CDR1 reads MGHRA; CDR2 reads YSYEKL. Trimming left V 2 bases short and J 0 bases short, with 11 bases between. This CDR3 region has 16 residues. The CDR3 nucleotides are TGCGCCAGCAGCCAAAGGACTCGTAGCTCCTACAATGAGCAGTTCTTC. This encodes CASSQRTRSSYNEQFF.

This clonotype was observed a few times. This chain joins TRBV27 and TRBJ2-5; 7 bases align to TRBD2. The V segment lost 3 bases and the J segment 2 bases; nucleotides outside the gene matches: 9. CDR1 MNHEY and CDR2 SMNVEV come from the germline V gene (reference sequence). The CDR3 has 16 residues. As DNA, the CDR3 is TGTGCCAGCAGTTTTTTTAGCGGGCGGGGGCAAGAGACCCAGTACTTC. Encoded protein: CASSFFSGRGQETQYF.

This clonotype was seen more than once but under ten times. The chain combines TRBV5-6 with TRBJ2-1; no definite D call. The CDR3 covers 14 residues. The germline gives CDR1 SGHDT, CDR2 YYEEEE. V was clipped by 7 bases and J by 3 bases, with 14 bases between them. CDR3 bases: TGTGCCAGCGTCGCTGCGCTAGGCTACAATGAGCAGTTCTTC. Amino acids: CASVAALGYNEQFF.

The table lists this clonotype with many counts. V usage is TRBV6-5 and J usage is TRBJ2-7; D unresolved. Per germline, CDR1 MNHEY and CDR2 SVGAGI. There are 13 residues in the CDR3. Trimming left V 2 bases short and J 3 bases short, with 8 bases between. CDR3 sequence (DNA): TGTGCCAGCAGTTACGCAGAACACTACGAGCAGTACTTC. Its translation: CASSYAEHYEQYF.

CDR3 nucleotide sequence: TGCAGCGCTACGGGGCTGGCCACAGATACGCAGTATTTT. It is translated as CSATGLATDTQYF. The V call is TRBV29-1, the J call TRBJ2-3; either TRBD1 or TRBD2 may fit D (5 bases each). Trimming took off 7 bases at V and 2 bases at J, with 13 bases between the two ends. CDR1 and CDR2 (germline): SQVTM, ANQGSEA. This CDR3 has 13 residues.

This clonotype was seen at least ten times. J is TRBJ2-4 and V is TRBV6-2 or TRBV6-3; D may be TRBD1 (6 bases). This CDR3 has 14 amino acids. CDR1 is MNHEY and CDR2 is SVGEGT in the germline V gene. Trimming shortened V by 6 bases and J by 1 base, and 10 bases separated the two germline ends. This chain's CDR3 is CASSLDSAKNIQYF. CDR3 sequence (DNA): TGTGCCAGCAGCTTGGACAGCGCCAAAAACATTCAGTACTTC.

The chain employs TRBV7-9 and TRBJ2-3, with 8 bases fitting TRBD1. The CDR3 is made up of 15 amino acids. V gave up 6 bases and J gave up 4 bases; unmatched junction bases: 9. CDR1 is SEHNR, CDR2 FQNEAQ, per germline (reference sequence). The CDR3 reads CASRPDRGGPDTQYF. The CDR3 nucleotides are TGTGCCAGCAGGCCAGACAGGGGTGGTCCAGATACGCAGTATTTT.

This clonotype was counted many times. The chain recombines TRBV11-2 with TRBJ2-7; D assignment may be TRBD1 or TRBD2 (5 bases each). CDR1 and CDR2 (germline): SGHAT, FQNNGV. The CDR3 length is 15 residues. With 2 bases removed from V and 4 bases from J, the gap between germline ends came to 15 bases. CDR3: CASSLSRDLGYEQYF. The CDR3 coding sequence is TGTGCCAGCAGCTTATCCCGGGACCTTGGGTACGAGCAGTACTTC.

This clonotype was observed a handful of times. The chain's CDR3 is CASSGGGGSTDTQYF. The DNA for the CDR3 is TGTGCCAGCTCAGGCGGGGGGGGCTCCACAGATACGCAGTATTTT. The chain joins TRBV9 to TRBJ2-3, with 9 positions matching TRBD2. With V trimmed by 7 bases and J by 2 bases, 8 bases remained unmatched. The CDR3 loop spans 15 amino acids. Germline V gene lookup returns CDR1 SGDLS and CDR2 YYNGEE.

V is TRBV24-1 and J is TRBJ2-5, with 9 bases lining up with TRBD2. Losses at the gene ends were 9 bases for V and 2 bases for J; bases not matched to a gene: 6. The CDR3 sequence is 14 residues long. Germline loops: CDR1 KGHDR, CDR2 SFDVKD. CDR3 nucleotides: TGTGCCACCCGGGCTAGCGGGGAACAAGAGACCCAGTACTTC. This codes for CATRASGEQETQYF.

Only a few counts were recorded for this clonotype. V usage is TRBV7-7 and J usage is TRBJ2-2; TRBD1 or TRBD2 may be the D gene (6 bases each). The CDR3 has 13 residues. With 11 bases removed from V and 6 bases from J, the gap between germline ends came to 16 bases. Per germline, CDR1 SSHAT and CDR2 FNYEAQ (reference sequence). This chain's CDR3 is CASGGMFPGELFF. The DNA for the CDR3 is TGTGCCTCCGGGGGCATGTTTCCCGGGGAGCTGTTTTTT.

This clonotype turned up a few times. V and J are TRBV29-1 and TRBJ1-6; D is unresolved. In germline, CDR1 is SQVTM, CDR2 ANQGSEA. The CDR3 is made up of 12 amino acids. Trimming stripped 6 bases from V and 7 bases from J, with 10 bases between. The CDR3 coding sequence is TGCAGCGTCGGCGATACAAATTCACCCCTCCACTTT. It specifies CSVGDTNSPLHF. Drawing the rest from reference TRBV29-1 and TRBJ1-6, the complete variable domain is SAVISQKPSRDICQRGTSLTIQCQVDSQVTMMFWYRQQPGQSLTLIATANQGSEATYESGFVIDKFPISRPNLTFSTLTVSNMSPEDSSIYLCSVGDTNSPLHFGNGTRLTVT.

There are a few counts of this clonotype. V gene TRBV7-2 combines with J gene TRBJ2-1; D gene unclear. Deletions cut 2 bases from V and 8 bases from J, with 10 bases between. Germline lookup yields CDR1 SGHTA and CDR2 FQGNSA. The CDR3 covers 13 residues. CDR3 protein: CASSLNSGYEQFF. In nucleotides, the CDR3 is TGTGCCAGCAGCTTAAATAGTGGATATGAGCAGTTCTTC.